This TCR beta chain stems from a study of neurological immune-mediated disorders. Findings and caveats of the study: No CDR3 amino acid sequences were shared by expanded clones across subjects, suggesting private repertoires in all groups.

This clonotype has a count of ten or more. Its specificity is unknown. V was cut by 0 bases and J by 11 bases, with 20 bases left in between. The CDR3 has 15 residues. Germline assignment: CDR1 SGHKS and CDR2 YYEKEE (reference sequence). Libraries used 2 million unsorted PBMCs kept frozen in RNAlater. Every sequencing run generated in excess of 180 million TCR-beta sequences. These sequences covered 15-18 subjects. Each CDR3 protein is one row after TCRdb ran MiXCR on the 5' RACE reads. The sample consists of 66,000 or so distinct CDR3 sequences, around 5% of them appearing once. The sequence was obtained from a woman in her 30s with multiple sclerosis. V and J are TRBV5-5 and TRBJ1-1; tentatively, D is TRBD1 (6 bases). The sample taken for sequencing was PBMCs. The CDR3 DNA reads as TGTGCCAGCAGCTTGGACGCGCAGGGGCCGGCCTTGGCTTTCTTT. This translates into CASSLDAQGPALAFF.